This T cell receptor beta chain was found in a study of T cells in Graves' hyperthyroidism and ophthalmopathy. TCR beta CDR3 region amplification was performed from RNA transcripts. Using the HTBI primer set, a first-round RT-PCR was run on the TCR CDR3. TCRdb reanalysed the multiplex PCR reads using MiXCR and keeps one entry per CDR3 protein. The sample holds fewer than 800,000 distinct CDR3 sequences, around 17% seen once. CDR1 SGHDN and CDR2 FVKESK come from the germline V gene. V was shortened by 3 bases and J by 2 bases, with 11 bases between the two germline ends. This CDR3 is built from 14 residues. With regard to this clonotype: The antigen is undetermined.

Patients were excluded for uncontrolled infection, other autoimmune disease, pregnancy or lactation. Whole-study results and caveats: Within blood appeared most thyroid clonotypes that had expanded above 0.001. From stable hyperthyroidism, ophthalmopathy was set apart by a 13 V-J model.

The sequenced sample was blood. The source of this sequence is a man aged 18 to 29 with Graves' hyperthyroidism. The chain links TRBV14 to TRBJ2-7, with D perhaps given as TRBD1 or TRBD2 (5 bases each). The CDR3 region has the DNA TGTGCCAGCAGCCACTCCGTGGGGGCCTACGAGCAGTACTTC. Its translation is CASSHSVGAYEQYF.